These 29 T cell receptor beta chains were all obtained from the same sample, sequenced in a study of regulatory T cells in long-lasting Graves disease. As to time point: persistent/refractory GD, antithyroid drugs over 5 years with positive TRAb. PBMCs provided the RNA from which the TCR library was made. CDR3 regions were amplified by Arm-PCR using iRepertoire HTBI primers to build TCR beta libraries. In TCRdb, the multiplex PCR reads were re-called with MiXCR into one record per CDR3 protein. The sample holds 350,000 to 450,000 distinct CDR3 sequences, roughly 24% seen once. Here the sequenced sample was peripheral blood mononuclear cells (PBMCs), taken when the disease was refractory, from a patient treated with antithyroid drugs. The source of these receptors is a woman aged 40-49 years with Graves disease.

The chain uses TRBV9 and TRBJ1-2; no clear D gene. V lost 0 bases and J 10 bases, leaving 10 bases between the germline ends. The germline V gene encodes CDR1 SGDLS and CDR2 YYNGEE. The CDR3 is 12 amino acids. CDR3 sequence: CASSVEGSHYTF. In DNA form, the CDR3 reads TGTGCCAGCAGCGTAGAAGGCAGCCACTACACCTTC.

This clonotype occurred many times. This chain joins TRBV6-1 and TRBJ1-6; 8 positions agree with TRBD1. This CDR3 has 18 amino acids. CDR1 MNHNS and CDR2 SASEGT come from the germline V gene. Losses at the gene ends were 8 bases for V and 2 bases for J; bases not matched to a gene: 14. In DNA form, the CDR3 reads TGTGCCAGCGAAAATTTCGGACAGGGAGGGACCTATAATTCACCCCTCCACTTT. Amino acid sequence: CASENFGQGGTYNSPLHF.

Only a few counts were recorded for this clonotype. The chain carries TRBV12-3 or TRBV12-4 and TRBJ1-5; 7 bases fit TRBD1. The CDR3 has 15 residues. Trimming cost V 6 bases and J 5 bases; bases outside gene matches: 10. CDR3 amino acids: CASSLGTGVYQPQHF. The CDR3 region has the DNA TGTGCCAGCAGCCTAGGAACAGGGGTTTATCAGCCCCAGCATTTT.

Regarding this clonotype: A much larger clone differs from this one at a single base, so this may be a read error. The chain employs TRBV2 and TRBJ1-3; D gene uncertain. Germline values: CDR1 SNHLY, CDR2 FYNNEI. CDR3 length: 17 amino acids. The CDR3 spells CASRSYGSLSSGNTMYF. CDR3 DNA: TGTGCCAGCAGGAGTTATGGCAGTCTGTCCTCTGGAAACACCATGTATTTT. The full variable domain, with the rest looked up from reference TRBV2 and TRBJ1-3, is EPEVTQTPSHQVTQMGQEVILRCVPISNHLYFYWYRQILGQKVEFLVSFYNNEISEKSEIFDDQFSVERPDGSNFTLKIRSTKLEDSAMYFCASRSYGSLSSGNTMYFGEGSWLTVV.

The sample holds many counts of this clonotype. The rearrangement uses TRBV28 and TRBJ1-2, with D unresolved. The germline CDR1 and CDR2 sequences are MDHEN and SYDVKM. V gave up 6 bases and J gave up 2 bases, with 13 bases separating them. CDR3 length equals 14 residues. CDR3: CASSQLSRNYGYTF. CDR3 DNA: TGTGCCAGCAGCCAACTCAGCAGAAACTATGGCTACACCTTC.

With respect to this clonotype: One end of the junction varies from germline; a read error may be responsible. The chain joins TRBV28 to TRBJ1-3; 7 nucleotides align to TRBD1. The CDR3 spans 14 residues. Germline-derived CDR1 and CDR2 are MDHEN and SYDVKM. CDR3 loop: CTSSITGVGDTIYF. The CDR3 DNA is TGTACCAGCAGTATTACAGGGGTTGGAGACACCATATATTTT. The full variable domain, its missing parts supplied by reference TRBV28 and TRBJ1-3, is DVKVTQSSRYLVKRTGEKVFLECVQDMDHENMFWYRQDPGLGLRLIYFSYDVKMKEKGDIPEGYSVSREKKERFSLILESASTNQTSMYLCTSSITGVGDTIYFGEGSWLTVV.

This clonotype was found a few times. This CDR3 is missing its conserved last phenylalanine or tryptophan, likely due to a read error. The DNA is left out, because the CDR3 cannot be placed on it with certainty; the CDR3 is given as TCRdb lists it. V and J are TRBV9 and TRBJ2-5; no DNA check was done on the table's D call, TRBD2. Germline loops: CDR1 SGDLS, CDR2 YYNGEE. A total of 10 residues make up the CDR3, ends included. The CDR3 is CASSVLGLRY.

The gene calls are TRBV5-1 and TRBJ2-7; TRBD1 aligns across 9 bases. Per the germline V gene, CDR1 is SGHRS and CDR2 is YFSETQ. With 3 bases clipped from V and 7 bases from J, the junction kept 11 bases outside the gene matches. This CDR3 region has 15 residues. CDR3 amino acids: CASSYLGTGFGEQYF. CDR3 nucleotides: TGCGCCAGCAGCTACCTGGGGACAGGGTTTGGGGAGCAGTACTTC. Variable domain in full (rest from reference TRBV5-1 and TRBJ2-7): KAGVTQTPRYLIKTRGQQVTLSCSPISGHRSVSWYQQTPGQGLQFLFEYFSETQRNKGNFPGRFSGRQFSNSRSEMNVSTLELGDSALYLCASSYLGTGFGEQYFGPGTRLTVT.

The chain joins TRBV5-1 to TRBJ1-1; D uncertain. The CDR3 is 14 residues long. V lost 2 bases and J 2 bases, leaving 10 bases between the germline ends. The germline V gene encodes CDR1 SGHRS and CDR2 YFSETQ. Written as DNA, the CDR3 is TGCGCCAGCAGCTTCACCCTGGTAAACACTGAAGCTTTCTTT. Translated, it gives CASSFTLVNTEAFF.

This clonotype has ten or more counts. The rearrangement links TRBV6-5 to TRBJ2-5; D is possibly TRBD1 (5 bases). With 0 bases removed from V and 5 bases from J, the gap between germline ends came to 10 bases. The CDR3 extends over 14 amino acids. CDR1 and CDR2 from the germline V gene are MNHEY and SVGAGI. The CDR3: CASSYSAGRETQYF. CDR3 nucleotides: TGTGCCAGCAGTTACTCCGCAGGGCGGGAGACCCAGTACTTC.

This clonotype was picked up many times. This sequence joins TRBV13 and TRBJ2-5, with unresolved D. The V gene's germline CDR1 is PRHDT and CDR2 FYEKMQ (reference sequence). CDR3 length: 12 residues. Trimming removed 2 bases at V and 5 bases at J, with 6 bases between. CDR3 DNA: TGTGCCAGCAGCTTAAGGTCGGAGACCCAGTACTTC. Translating gives CASSLRSETQYF.

A word on this clonotype: Germline is not matched at one junction end, which may reflect a read error. The V and J genes are TRBV7-3 and TRBJ2-5, with D possibly called TRBD1 or TRBD2 (6 bases each). The CDR3 runs 14 residues. Germline V gene sequence: CDR1 SGHTA, CDR2 FQGTGA. In DNA, the CDR3 is TGTGTCAGCAGCTTAGGGGGAGGCAAAGAGACCCAGTACTTC. Its protein product is CVSSLGGGKETQYF.

This rearrangement joins TRBV20-1 to TRBJ2-7; perhaps TRBD2 as D (6 bases). The germline V gene has CDR1 DFQATT and CDR2 SNEGSKA (reference sequence). The CDR3 contains 13 residues. Trimming shortened V by 5 bases and J by 1 base, and 12 bases separated the two germline ends. CDR3 region: CSAWRAVSYEQYF. CDR3 in DNA: TGCAGTGCTTGGAGGGCCGTATCCTACGAGCAGTACTTC.

This chain links TRBV15 with TRBJ2-2; perhaps TRBD2 as D (7 bases). V gave up 0 bases and J gave up 9 bases, with 14 bases separating them. Germline V lookup: CDR1 LNHNV, CDR2 YYDKDF (reference sequence). There are 15 residues in the CDR3. CDR3 sequence: CATSRDLGGGRELFF. The CDR3 bases are TGTGCCACCAGCAGAGATCTAGGGGGGGGTAGGGAGCTGTTTTTT.

This clonotype showed up just a few times. The chain combines TRBV4-1 with TRBJ2-5, with 9 bases that match TRBD1. The J segment lost 3 bases and the V segment lost 0 bases, leaving 8 bases of the junction unmatched. Per the germline V gene, CDR1 is MGHRA and CDR2 is YSYEKL. CDR3 length: 17 residues. The CDR3 protein is CASSQDLSRTGEETQYF. For the CDR3, the DNA is TGCGCCAGCAGCCAAGATCTTTCTCGGACAGGGGAAGAGACCCAGTACTTC.

There are many counts of this clonotype. This sequence joins TRBV28 and TRBJ1-3; D remains ambiguous. Germline CDR1 MDHEN, CDR2 SYDVKM. V was trimmed by 2 bases and J by 1 base, leaving 6 bases between them. The CDR3 runs 14 residues. CDR3: CASSLVRSGNTIYF. The CDR3 region has the DNA TGTGCCAGCAGTTTAGTCCGGTCTGGAAACACCATATATTTT.

This clonotype turned up a few times. This sequence joins TRBV28 and TRBJ1-1; D gene ambiguous. Germline V CDR1 and CDR2: MDHEN, SYDVKM. CDR3 length: 13 amino acids. Between the trimmed V and J ends, which lost 1 base and 8 bases, there was a span of 11 bases. The CDR3 region is CASSLYAKAEAFF. The CDR3 bases are TGTGCCAGCAGTTTATACGCGAAGGCCGAAGCTTTCTTT. Variable domain in full (rest from reference TRBV28 and TRBJ1-1): DVKVTQSSRYLVKRTGEKVFLECVQDMDHENMFWYRQDPGLGLRLIYFSYDVKMKEKGDIPEGYSVSREKKERFSLILESASTNQTSMYLCASSLYAKAEAFFGQGTRLTVV.

In DNA form, the CDR3 reads TGCAGTGCGTGCCAGGGGGCTACAGATACGCAGTATTTT. Protein: CSACQGATDTQYF. V gene TRBV20-1 combines with J gene TRBJ2-3; 8 bases fit TRBD1. With 6 bases clipped from V and 3 bases from J, the junction kept 5 bases outside the gene matches. The CDR3 is made up of 13 amino acids. In germline, CDR1 is DFQATT, CDR2 SNEGSKA (reference sequence).

This clonotype was observed a few times. The DNA for the CDR3 is TGCAGCGTTGATTACCTCGGGGGTCTAGGGCAGCCCCAGCATTTT. Protein sequence: CSVDYLGGLGQPQHF. This sequence joins TRBV29-1 and TRBJ1-5, with D possibly being TRBD1 (5 bases). CDR1 and CDR2 (germline): SQVTM, ANQGSEA. Trimming stripped 3 bases from V and 7 bases from J, with 19 bases between. This CDR3 is 15 amino acids long.

The rearrangement uses TRBV5-6 and TRBJ1-1; 7 bases are a match to TRBD1. V dropped 3 bases and J dropped 0; count of bases not matched to a gene: 8. This CDR3 is built from 16 residues. From germline, CDR1 is SGHDT and CDR2 YYEEEE. DNA of the CDR3: TGTGCCAGCAGCTCGGAACAGGGGACTATGAACACTGAAGCTTTCTTT. This translates into CASSSEQGTMNTEAFF.

In this sample, this clonotype turned up many times. CDR3 coding DNA: TGTGCCAGTAGTAGGGGCCTAGCGGAGACCCAGTACTTC. Its protein product is CASSRGLAETQYF. The chain is built from TRBV19 and TRBJ2-5, with a weak D call TRBD2 (6 bases). V was cut by 4 bases and J by 5 bases, with 11 bases left in between. The germline V gene encodes CDR1 LNHDA and CDR2 SQIVND (reference sequence). The CDR3 length is 13 residues.

This clonotype was observed many times. This sequence joins TRBV7-6 and TRBJ2-2; D possibly uses TRBD1 or TRBD2 (5 bases each). Germline assignment: CDR1 SGHVS and CDR2 FNYEAQ. V was pared by 4 bases and J by 0 bases, with 15 bases between. This CDR3 comprises 17 residues. Written as DNA, the CDR3 is TGTGCCAGCAGCTGGAAGAGAGGGACGGCGAACACCGGGGAGCTGTTTTTT. It encodes CASSWKRGTANTGELFF.

This clonotype was counted many times. V gene TRBV12-5 combines with J gene TRBJ2-5, with D perhaps being TRBD1 or TRBD2 (5 bases each). The germline V gene encodes CDR1 LGHNT and CDR2 FRNRAP. The CDR3 is made up of 12 amino acids. The ends were cut back, 7 bases at V and 1 base at J, with 7 bases in the middle. The CDR3 region is CASEGPQETQYF. DNA for the CDR3: TGTGCTAGTGAGGGACCCCAAGAGACCCAGTACTTC.

This clonotype has only a few counts. As DNA, the CDR3 is TGTGCCAGCAGTACTGACCTCTATGGCTACACCTTC. It yields the protein CASSTDLYGYTF. The V and J genes are TRBV7-9 and TRBJ1-2; D remains ambiguous. The CDR3 runs 12 residues. The ends were cut back, 6 bases at V and 4 bases at J, with 9 bases in the middle. Germline loops: CDR1 SEHNR, CDR2 FQNEAQ (reference sequence).

Ten or more counts support this clonotype. The rearrangement joins TRBV6-5 to TRBJ1-6, with D possibly being TRBD1 (5 bases). CDR1 and CDR2 from the germline V gene are MNHEY and SVGAGI. The V and J ends lost 0 bases and 0 bases respectively, with 9 bases between them. CDR3 size: 17 residues. CDR3: CASSYSNQGSYNSPLHF. The CDR3 DNA is TGTGCCAGCAGTTACTCGAACCAGGGCTCCTATAATTCACCCCTCCACTTT.

This clonotype was seen a handful of times. A read error may be the cause here, since a much bigger clone is one base away. The chain has TRBV29-1 and TRBJ1-1; D ambiguous. Germline lookup yields CDR1 SQVTM and CDR2 ANQGSEA. V lost 2 bases, J lost 5 bases, and 3 bases lay in between. This CDR3 spans 10 amino acids. CDR3: CSVEWTEAFF. In DNA form, the CDR3 reads TGCAGCGTTGAATGGACTGAAGCTTTCTTT.

This clonotype was seen at least ten times. The chain carries TRBV29-1 and TRBJ2-2; 7 bases line up with TRBD1. J lost 4 bases, V lost 6 bases, and 8 bases had no gene match. CDR1 SQVTM and CDR2 ANQGSEA come from the germline V gene. This CDR3 region has 14 residues. The CDR3 here is CSVDHRGRTGELFF. The CDR3 DNA sequence: TGCAGCGTCGACCACAGGGGACGCACCGGGGAGCTGTTTTTT.

Many counts were recorded for this clonotype. V is TRBV2 and J is TRBJ1-5, with no clear D. V gave up 9 bases and J gave up 5 bases, with 14 bases separating them. The CDR3 spans 13 residues. CDR1 is SNHLY and CDR2 is FYNNEI in the germline V gene. In DNA, the CDR3 is TGTGCCAGTTGCTTTACGAGCGATCAGCCCCAGCATTTT. Its protein product is CASCFTSDQPQHF.

The chain links TRBV7-9 to TRBJ2-4; 13 nucleotides match TRBD2. The V gene's germline CDR1 is SEHNR and CDR2 FQNEAQ (reference sequence). Trimming took 5 bases from V and 10 from J; bases not matched to a gene: 14. The CDR3 contains 17 residues. Here the CDR3 DNA reads TGTGCCAGCAGCACGGGGACTAGCGGGACCCAGTGGGGAATTCAGTACTTC. Its protein is CASSTGTSGTQWGIQYF.